This passage covers 14 T cell receptor beta chains from one sample sequenced in a study of T cell responses to AZD1222 COVID-19 vaccine. Only in-frame clones appear in the TCRdb table, and some are missing; sequencing was by immunoSEQ multiplex PCR. The repertoire holds tens of thousands of clones, with roughly 85% as singletons. Source: peripheral blood, taken 28 days after the second AZD1222 dose. Every receptor here comes from an adult who received the AZD1222 COVID-19 vaccine.

This chain joins TRBV13 and TRBJ1-3; 7 nucleotides line up with TRBD1. CDR1 PRHDT and CDR2 FYEKMQ come from the germline V gene (reference sequence). The CDR3 runs 16 residues. With 5 bases clipped from V and 1 base from J, the junction kept 8 bases outside the gene matches. CDR3 bases: TGTGCCAGCAGCCCTCGACAGGGTGCGTCTGGAAACACCATATATTTT. Protein: CASSPRQGASGNTIYF.

The chain employs TRBV10-3 and TRBJ1-2, with D possibly being TRBD1 (6 bases). CDR1 and CDR2 (germline): ENHRY, SYGVKD. The V end lost 11 bases, the J end lost 5 bases, and 12 bases lay between the germline ends. The CDR3 contains 11 residues. The CDR3 region is CASRGFYGYTF. The CDR3, as DNA: TGTGCCTCCAGGGGTTTTTATGGCTACACCTTC.

This chain connects TRBV7-2 to TRBJ1-2, with D possibly TRBD1 on 6 matching bases. Germline V gene lookup returns CDR1 SGHTA and CDR2 FQGNSA. The V end was cut by 1 base, the J end by 6 bases, with 15 bases between. The CDR3 has 15 residues. CDR3 residues: CASSLEVTGRNGYTF. CDR3 nucleotide sequence: TGTGCCAGCAGCTTAGAGGTGACAGGAAGAAATGGCTACACCTTC.

The CDR3 DNA reads as TGTGCCAGCAGCGGGGGAGGGTATGGCTACACCTTC. It translates to CASSGGGYGYTF. This rearrangement joins TRBV9 to TRBJ1-2; D ambiguous. This CDR3 comprises 12 residues. The V end lost 3 bases, the J end lost 5 bases, and 8 bases lay between the germline ends. The germline V gene encodes CDR1 SGDLS and CDR2 YYNGEE.

The chain links TRBV27 to TRBJ1-4; D gene uncertain. V was pared by 8 bases and J by 2 bases, with 12 bases between. This CDR3 contains 14 residues. Germline CDR1 is MNHEY and CDR2 is SMNVEV (reference sequence). The CDR3: CASRPGTTNEKLFF. In nucleotides, the CDR3 is TGTGCCAGCCGACCTGGCACGACTAATGAAAAACTGTTTTTT.

The chain uses TRBV6-4 and TRBJ2-3; the D gene could be TRBD1 or TRBD2 (5 bases each). Trimming took off 0 bases at V and 5 bases at J, with 9 bases between the two ends. The CDR3 is made up of 14 amino acids. Germline loops: CDR1 MRHNA, CDR2 SNTAGT. CDR3 sequence (DNA): TGTGCCAGCAGTGACTCTGGGGGACGAGATACGCAGTATTTT. Protein product: CASSDSGGRDTQYF.

This clone was recorded a few times. V gene TRBV12-3 or TRBV12-4 combines with J gene TRBJ1-1; no reliable D call. Trimming removed 6 bases from V and 3 bases from J, with 8 bases in between. The CDR3 loop spans 12 amino acids. This CDR3 reads CASSSGYTEAFF. CDR3 DNA: TGTGCCAGCAGCTCGGGTTACACTGAAGCTTTCTTT.

In the case of this clone: Relative to the germline gene, one junction end is altered; a read error may explain this. The V and J genes are TRBV7-3 and TRBJ2-7, with D uncertain. CDR3 size: 10 residues. The germline V gene has CDR1 SGHTA and CDR2 FQGTGA. Written as DNA, the CDR3 is TGTGCCAGCAGCTTAATTAGGGCGCTCTTC. Translation gives CASSLIRALF.

This clone has just a few counts. The rearrangement links TRBV7-9 to TRBJ1-1; D is possibly TRBD1 (5 bases). V lost 5 bases and J 6 bases, leaving 10 bases between the germline ends. Germline V CDR1 and CDR2: SEHNR, FQNEAQ (reference sequence). The length of the CDR3 is 12 residues. This CDR3 is CASSGRQSEAFF. The CDR3 nucleotides read TGTGCCAGCAGCGGACGACAGTCTGAAGCTTTCTTT.

This clone was counted only a few times. V is TRBV28 and J is TRBJ1-1; D is ambiguous. CDR3 length: 14 residues. Germline CDR1 and CDR2: MDHEN and SYDVKM. V lost 5 bases to trimming and J lost 4 bases, with 14 bases between them. CDR3 in amino acids: CASSTTAPGTEAFF. DNA of the CDR3: TGTGCCAGCAGTACCACGGCACCGGGCACTGAAGCTTTCTTT.

V and J are TRBV7-2 and TRBJ2-1; 13 nucleotides line up with TRBD2. V dropped 5 bases and J dropped 7; count of bases not matched to a gene: 8. Germline assignment: CDR1 SGHTA and CDR2 FQGNSA. This CDR3 region has 16 residues. The CDR3: CASSPTGLAGSNEQFF. The CDR3 DNA is TGTGCCAGCAGCCCAACGGGACTAGCGGGGTCTAATGAGCAGTTCTTC.

The rearrangement links TRBV6-4 to TRBJ1-2, with D possibly TRBD1 on 5 matching bases. The CDR3 runs 15 residues. V was cut by 0 bases and J by 0 bases, with 8 bases left in between. Germline CDR1 reads MRHNA; CDR2 reads SNTAGT. The DNA for the CDR3 is TGTGCCAGCAGTGACTCGTCAGGGACTAACTATGGCTACACCTTC. Translation: CASSDSSGTNYGYTF.

The J gene is TRBJ1-2, the V gene TRBV28, with D tentatively TRBD1 (5 bases). Germline V gene lookup returns CDR1 MDHEN and CDR2 SYDVKM. CDR3 length: 12 amino acids. The V and J ends lost 4 bases and 8 bases respectively, with 11 bases between them. CDR3 in amino acids: CASSSDKRGYTF. CDR3 nucleotide sequence: TGTGCCAGCAGTTCGGACAAAAGGGGCTACACCTTC.

The chain uses TRBV14 and TRBJ1-6; TRBD1 matches 7 bases. V was clipped by 2 bases and J by 5 bases; unmatched bases: 3. The CDR3 length is 15 residues. In germline, CDR1 is SGHDN, CDR2 FVKESK. The CDR3 sequence: CASSQIDRDNSPLHF. Here the CDR3 DNA reads TGTGCCAGCAGCCAAATAGACAGGGATAATTCACCCCTCCACTTT.